This T cell receptor beta chain was documented in a study of blood T cell repertoires in COVID-19. Germline loops: CDR1 SGHNT, CDR2 YYREEE (reference sequence). The CDR3 is 16 residues long. V shed 0 bases and J shed 4 bases, with 16 bases lying between them. This clone was detected only a few times. As handled by the study authors: Quantification of nucleated cells was approximated via reference gene primer amplification. TCRdb keeps only in-frame clones here, not all; method: immunoSEQ multiplex PCR. V and J calls and clone size are given by that table; D and trimming were obtained from the DNA. The sample consists of around 30,000 clones, around 87% of them appearing once.

V usage is TRBV5-4 and J usage is TRBJ1-1, with a possible D match to TRBD1 (6 bases). Sequenced: peripheral blood. This sequence originates from a human donor in a cohort sampled during active COVID-19. The donor label of this sample is uncertain. CDR3 residues: CASSLGLGARGTEAFF. The DNA for the CDR3 is TGTGCCAGCAGCTTGGGGCTGGGGGCAAGAGGCACTGAAGCTTTCTTT.